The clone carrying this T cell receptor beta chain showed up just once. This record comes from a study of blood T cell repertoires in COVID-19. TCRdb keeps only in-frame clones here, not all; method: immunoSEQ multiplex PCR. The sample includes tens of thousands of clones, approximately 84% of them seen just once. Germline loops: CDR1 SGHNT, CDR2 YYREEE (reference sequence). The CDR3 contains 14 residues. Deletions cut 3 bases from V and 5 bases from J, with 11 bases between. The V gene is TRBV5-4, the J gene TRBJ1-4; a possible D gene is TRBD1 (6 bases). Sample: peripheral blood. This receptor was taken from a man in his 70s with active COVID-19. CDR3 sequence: CASSSKQGNEKLFF. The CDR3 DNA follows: TGTGCCAGCAGCTCGAAACAGGGCAATGAAAAACTGTTTTTT.